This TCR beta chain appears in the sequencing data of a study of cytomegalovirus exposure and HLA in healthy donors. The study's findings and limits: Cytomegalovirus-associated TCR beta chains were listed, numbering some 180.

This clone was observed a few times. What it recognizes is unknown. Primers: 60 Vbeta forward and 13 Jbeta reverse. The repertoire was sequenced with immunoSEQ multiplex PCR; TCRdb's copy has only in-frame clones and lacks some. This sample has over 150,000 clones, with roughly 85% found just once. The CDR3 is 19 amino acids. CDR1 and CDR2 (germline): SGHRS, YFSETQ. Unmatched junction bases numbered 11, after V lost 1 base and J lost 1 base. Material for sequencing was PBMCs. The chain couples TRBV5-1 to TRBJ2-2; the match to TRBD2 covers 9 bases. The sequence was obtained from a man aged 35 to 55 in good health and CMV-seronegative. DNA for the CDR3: TGCGCCAGCAGCTTGAGGGGTAGCGGGAGTGATTGGAACACCGGGGAGCTGTTTTTT. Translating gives CASSLRGSGSDWNTGELFF.